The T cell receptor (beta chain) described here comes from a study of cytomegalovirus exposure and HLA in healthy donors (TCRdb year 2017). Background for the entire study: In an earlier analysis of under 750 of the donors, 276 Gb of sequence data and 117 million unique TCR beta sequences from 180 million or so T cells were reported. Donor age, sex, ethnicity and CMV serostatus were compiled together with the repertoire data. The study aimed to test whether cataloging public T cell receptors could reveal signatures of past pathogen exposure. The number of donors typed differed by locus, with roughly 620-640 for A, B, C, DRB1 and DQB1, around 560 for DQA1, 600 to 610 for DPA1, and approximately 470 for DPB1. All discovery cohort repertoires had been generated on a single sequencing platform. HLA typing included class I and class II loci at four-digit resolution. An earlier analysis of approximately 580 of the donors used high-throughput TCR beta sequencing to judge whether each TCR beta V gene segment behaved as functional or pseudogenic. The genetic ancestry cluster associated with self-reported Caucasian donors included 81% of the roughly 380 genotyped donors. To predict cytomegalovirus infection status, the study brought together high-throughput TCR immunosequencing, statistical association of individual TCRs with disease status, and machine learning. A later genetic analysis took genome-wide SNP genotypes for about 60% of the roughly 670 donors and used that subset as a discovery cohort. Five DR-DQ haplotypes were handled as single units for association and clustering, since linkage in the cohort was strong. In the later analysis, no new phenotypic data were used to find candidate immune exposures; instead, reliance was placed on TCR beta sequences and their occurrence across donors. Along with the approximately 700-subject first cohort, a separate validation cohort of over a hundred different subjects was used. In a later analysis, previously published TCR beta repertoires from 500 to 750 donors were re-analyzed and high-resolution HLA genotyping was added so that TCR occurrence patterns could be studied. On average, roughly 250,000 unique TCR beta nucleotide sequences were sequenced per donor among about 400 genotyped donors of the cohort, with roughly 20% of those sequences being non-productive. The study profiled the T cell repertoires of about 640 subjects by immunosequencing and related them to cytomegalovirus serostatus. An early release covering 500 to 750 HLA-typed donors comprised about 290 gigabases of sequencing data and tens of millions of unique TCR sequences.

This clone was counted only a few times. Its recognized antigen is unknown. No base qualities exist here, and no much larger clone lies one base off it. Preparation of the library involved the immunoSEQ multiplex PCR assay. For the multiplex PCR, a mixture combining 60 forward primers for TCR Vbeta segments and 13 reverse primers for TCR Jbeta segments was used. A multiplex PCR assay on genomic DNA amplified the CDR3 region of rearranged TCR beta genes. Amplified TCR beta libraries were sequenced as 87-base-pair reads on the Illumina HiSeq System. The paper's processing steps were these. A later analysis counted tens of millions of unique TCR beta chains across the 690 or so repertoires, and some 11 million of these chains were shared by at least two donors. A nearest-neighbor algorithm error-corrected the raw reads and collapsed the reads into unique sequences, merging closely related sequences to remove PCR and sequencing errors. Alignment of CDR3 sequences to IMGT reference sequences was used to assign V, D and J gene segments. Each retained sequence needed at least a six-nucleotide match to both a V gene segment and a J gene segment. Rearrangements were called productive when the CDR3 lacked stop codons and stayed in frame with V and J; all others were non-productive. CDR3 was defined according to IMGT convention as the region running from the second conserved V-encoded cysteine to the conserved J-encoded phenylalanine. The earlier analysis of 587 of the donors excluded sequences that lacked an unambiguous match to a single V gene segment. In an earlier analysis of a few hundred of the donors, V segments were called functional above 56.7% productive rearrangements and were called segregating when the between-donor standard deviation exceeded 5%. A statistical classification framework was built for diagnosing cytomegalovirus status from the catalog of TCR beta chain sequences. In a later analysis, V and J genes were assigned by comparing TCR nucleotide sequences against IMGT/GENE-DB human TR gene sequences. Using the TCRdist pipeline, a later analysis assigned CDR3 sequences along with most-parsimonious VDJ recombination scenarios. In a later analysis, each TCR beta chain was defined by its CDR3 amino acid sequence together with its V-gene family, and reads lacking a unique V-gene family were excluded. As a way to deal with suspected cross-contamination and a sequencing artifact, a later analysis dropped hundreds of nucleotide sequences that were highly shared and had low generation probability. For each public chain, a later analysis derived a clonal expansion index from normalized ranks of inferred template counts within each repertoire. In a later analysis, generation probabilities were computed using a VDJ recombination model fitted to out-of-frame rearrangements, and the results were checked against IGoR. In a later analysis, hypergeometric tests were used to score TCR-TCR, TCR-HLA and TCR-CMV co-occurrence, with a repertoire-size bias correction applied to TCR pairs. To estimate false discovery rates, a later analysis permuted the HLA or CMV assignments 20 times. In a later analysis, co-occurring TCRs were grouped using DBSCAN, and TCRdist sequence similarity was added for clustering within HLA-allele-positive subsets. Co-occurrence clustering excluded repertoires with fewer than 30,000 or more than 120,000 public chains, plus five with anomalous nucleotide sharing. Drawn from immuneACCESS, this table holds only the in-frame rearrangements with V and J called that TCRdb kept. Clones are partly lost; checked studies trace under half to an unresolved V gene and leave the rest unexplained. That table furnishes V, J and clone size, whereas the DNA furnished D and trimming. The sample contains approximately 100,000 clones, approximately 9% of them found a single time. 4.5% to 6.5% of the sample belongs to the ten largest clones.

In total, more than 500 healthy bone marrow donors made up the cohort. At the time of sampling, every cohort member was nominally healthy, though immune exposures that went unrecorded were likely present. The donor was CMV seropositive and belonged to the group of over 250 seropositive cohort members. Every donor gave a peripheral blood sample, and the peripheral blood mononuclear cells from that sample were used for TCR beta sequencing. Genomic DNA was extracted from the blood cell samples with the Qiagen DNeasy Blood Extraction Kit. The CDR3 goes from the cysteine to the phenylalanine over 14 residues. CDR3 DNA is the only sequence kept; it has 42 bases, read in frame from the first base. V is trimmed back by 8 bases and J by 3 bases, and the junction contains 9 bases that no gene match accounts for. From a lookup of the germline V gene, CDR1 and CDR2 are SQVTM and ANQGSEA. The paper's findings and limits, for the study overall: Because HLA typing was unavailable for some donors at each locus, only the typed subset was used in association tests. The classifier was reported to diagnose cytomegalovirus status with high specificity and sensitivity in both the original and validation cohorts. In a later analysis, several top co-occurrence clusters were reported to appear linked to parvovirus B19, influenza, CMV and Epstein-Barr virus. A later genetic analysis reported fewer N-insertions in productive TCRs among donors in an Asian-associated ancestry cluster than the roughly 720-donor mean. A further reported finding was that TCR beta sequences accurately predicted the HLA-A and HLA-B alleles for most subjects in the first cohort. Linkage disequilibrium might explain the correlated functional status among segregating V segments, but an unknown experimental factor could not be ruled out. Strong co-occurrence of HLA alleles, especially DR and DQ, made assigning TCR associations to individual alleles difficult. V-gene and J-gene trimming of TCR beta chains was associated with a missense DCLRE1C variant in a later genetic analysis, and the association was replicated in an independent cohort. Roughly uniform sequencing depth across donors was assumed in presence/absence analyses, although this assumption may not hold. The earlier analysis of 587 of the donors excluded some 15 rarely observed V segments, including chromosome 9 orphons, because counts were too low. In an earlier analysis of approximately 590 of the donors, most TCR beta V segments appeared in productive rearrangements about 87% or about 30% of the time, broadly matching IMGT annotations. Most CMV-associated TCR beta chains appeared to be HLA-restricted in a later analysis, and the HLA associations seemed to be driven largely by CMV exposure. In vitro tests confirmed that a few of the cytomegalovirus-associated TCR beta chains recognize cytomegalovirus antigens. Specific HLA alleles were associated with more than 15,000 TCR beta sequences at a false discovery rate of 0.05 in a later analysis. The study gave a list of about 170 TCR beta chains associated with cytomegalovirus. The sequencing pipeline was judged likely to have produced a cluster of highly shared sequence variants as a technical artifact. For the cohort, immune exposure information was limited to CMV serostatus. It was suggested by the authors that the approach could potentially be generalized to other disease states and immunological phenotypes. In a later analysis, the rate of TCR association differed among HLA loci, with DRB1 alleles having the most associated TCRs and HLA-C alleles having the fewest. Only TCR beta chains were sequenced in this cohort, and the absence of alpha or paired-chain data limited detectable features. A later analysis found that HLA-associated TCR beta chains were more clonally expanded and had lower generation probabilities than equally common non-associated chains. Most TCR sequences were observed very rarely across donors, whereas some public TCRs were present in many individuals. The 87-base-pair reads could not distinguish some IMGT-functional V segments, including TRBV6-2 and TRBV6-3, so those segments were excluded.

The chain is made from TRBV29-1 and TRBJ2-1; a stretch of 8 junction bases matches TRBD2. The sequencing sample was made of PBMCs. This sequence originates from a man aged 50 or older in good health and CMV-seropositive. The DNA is TGCAGCTCTGGCCAGCGGGGGTACTACAATGAGCAGTTCTTC. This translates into CSSGQRGYYNEQFF.